What follows is one T cell receptor beta chain and its context. This sample is drawn from a study of blood T cell repertoires in COVID-19. As for the study in general: The origin of the acute and convalescent COVID-19 samples was the United States, Italy and Spain. PBMCs, B-cell-depleted T cells, or T cells provided the cDNA or gDNA that made up the material.

As originally analysed: It was from reference gene primer amplification that nucleated cell counts were estimated. Method: immunoSEQ multiplex PCR; TCRdb's copy keeps in-frame clones and lacks some. Clone size and V and J calls were adopted from that table, with D and trimming inferred from the DNA. This sample yields under 200,000 clones, of which 90% are seen a single time; approximately 0.5% belongs to the top ten. The CDR3 consists of 15 residues. Germline CDR1 is MNHEY and CDR2 is SMNVEV (reference sequence). Trimming took off 5 bases at V and 2 bases at J, with 16 bases between the two ends. Sequencing was done on a sample of peripheral blood. The chain combines TRBV27 with TRBJ2-7; maybe TRBD2 (6 bases). The TCR was taken from a man aged 50-60 years with acute or convalescent COVID-19. The CDR3 spells CASSPRGTTTYEQYF. The CDR3 DNA follows: TGTGCCAGCAGTCCACGGGGGACGACAACCTACGAGCAGTACTTC.